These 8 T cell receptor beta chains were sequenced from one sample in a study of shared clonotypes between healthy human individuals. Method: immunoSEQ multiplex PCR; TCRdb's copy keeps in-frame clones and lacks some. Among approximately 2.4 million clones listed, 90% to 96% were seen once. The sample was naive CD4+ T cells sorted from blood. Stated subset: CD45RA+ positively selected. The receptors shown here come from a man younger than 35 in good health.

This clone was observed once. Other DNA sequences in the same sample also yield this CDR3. The CDR3 loop is CASSPGGNTEAFF. CDR3 DNA sequence: TGCGCCAGCAGTCCAGGGGGGAACACTGAAGCTTTCTTT. The rearrangement joins TRBV5-1 to TRBJ1-1; 7 bases fit TRBD1. Germline CDR1 SGHRS, CDR2 YFSETQ. The CDR3 contains 13 residues. Losses at the gene ends were 5 bases for V and 1 base for J; bases not matched to a gene: 2.

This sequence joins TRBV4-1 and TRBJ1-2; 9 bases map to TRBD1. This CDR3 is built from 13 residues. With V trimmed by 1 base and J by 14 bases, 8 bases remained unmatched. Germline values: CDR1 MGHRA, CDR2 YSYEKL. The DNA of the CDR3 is TGCGCCAGCAGCCAAGTCGGGGACAGGGAGGAGACCTTC. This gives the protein CASSQVGDREETF.

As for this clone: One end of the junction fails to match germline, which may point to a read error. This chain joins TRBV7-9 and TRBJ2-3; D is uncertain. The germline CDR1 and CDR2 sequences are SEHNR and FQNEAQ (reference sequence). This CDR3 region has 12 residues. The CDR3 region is CASSSSSETQYF. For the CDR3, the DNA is TGTGCCAGCAGCTCGAGTTCAGAAACGCAGTATTTT.

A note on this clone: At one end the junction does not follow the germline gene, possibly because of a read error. The CDR3 DNA is TGTGCCAGCAGCGTAGCTATTAACACTGAAGCTTTCTTT. Translated: CASSVAINTEAFF. The V and J genes are TRBV7-9 and TRBJ1-1; D uncertain. CDR1 is SEHNR and CDR2 is FQNEAQ in the germline V gene (reference sequence). CDR3 length equals 13 residues.

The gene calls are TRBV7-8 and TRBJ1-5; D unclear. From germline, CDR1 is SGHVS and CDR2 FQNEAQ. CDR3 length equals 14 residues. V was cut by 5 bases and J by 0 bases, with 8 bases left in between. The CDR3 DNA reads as TGTGCCAGCAGCCGACTGAATAGCAATCAGCCCCAGCATTTT. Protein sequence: CASSRLNSNQPQHF. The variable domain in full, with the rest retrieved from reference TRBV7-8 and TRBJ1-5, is GAGVSQSPRYKVAKRGQDVALRCDPISGHVSLFWYQQALGQGPEFLTYFQNEAQLDKSGLPSDRFFAERPEGSVSTLKIQRTQQEDSAVYLCASSRLNSNQPQHFGDGTRLSIL.

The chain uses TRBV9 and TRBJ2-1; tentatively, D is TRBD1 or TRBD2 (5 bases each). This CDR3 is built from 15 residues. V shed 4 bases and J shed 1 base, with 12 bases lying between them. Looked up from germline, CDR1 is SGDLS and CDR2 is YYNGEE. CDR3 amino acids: CASSLLGESYNEQFF. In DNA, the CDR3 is TGTGCCAGCAGCTTATTGGGGGAGTCCTACAATGAGCAGTTCTTC.

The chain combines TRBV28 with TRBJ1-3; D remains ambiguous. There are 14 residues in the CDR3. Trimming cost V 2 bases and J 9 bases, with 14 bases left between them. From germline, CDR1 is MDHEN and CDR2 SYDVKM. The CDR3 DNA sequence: TGTGCCAGCAGTTTAGAGGGCGGCCTCGGCACCATATATTTT. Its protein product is CASSLEGGLGTIYF.

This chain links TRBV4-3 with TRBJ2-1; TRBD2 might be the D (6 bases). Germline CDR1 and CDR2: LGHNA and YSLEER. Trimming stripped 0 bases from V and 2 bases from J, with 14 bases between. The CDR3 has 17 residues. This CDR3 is CASSQDVSGPTYNEQFF. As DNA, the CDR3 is TGCGCCAGCAGCCAAGATGTCAGCGGGCCAACCTACAATGAGCAGTTCTTC.